This record concerns one T cell receptor beta chain sequence. This CDR3 is 14 amino acids long. V lost 6 bases and J lost 0, with 9 bases in between. The V gene's germline CDR1 is SNHLY and CDR2 FYNNEI. Amplification used 60 Vbeta primers and 13 Jbeta primers. Using immunoSEQ multiplex PCR, the repertoire was profiled, and TCRdb retains in-frame clones only, with some absent. The table has roughly 130,000 clones, roughly four fifths seen once. The data were taken from a study of cytomegalovirus exposure and HLA in healthy donors. The chain uses TRBV2 and TRBJ2-4; no reliable D call. The TCR sequence derives from a boy between 10 and 17 years old in good health and CMV-seronegative. Sample: PBMCs. CDR3 nucleotide sequence: TGTGCCAGCAGGGAACGTCTAGCCAAAAACATTCAGTACTTC. This encodes CASRERLAKNIQYF.